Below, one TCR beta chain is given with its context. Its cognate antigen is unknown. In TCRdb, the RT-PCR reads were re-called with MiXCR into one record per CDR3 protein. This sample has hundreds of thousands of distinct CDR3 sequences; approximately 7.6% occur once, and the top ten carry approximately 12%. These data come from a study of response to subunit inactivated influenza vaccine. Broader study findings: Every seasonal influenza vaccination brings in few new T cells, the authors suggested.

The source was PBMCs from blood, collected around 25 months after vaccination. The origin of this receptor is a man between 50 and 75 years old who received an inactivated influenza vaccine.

CDR3 bases: TGTGCCAGCAGTATACCGGGACACGGCTACACCTTC. Translated, it gives CASSIPGHGYTF. The chain recombines TRBV25-1 with TRBJ1-2; D might be TRBD1 (6 bases). The CDR3 runs to 12 residues. Per germline, CDR1 MGHDK and CDR2 SYGVNS. V was cut by 5 bases and J by 8 bases, with 12 bases left in between.